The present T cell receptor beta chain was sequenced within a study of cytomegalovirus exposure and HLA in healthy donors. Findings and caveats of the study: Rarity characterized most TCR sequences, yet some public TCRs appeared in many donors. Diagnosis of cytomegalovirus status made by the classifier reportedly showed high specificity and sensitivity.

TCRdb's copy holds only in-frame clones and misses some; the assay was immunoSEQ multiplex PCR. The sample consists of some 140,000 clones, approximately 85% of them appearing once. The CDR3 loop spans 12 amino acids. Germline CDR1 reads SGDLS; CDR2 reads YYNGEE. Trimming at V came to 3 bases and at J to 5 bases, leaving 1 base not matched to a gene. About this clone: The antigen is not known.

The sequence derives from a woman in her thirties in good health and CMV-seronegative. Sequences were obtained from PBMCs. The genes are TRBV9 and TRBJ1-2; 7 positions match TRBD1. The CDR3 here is CASSATGYGYTF. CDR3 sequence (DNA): TGTGCCAGCAGCGCGACAGGGTATGGCTACACCTTC.